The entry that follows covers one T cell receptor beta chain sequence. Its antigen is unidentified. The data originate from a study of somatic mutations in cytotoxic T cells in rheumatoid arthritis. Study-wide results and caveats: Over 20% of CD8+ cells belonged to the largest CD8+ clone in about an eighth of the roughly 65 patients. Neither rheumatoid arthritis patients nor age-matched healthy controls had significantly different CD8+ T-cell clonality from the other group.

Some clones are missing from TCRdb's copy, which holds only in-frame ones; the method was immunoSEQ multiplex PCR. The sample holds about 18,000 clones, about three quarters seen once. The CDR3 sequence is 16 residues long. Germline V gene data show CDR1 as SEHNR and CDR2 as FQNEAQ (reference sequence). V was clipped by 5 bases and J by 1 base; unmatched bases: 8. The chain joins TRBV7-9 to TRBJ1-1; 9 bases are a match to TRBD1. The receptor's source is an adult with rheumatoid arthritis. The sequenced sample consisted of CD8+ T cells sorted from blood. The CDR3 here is CASSGTGYSPNTEAFF. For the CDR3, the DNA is TGTGCCAGCAGCGGGACAGGGTATTCACCGAACACTGAAGCTTTCTTT.